These T cell receptor beta chains were read from a single sample in a study of CD8 T cells in ankylosing spondylitis. Each CDR3 protein is one row after TCRdb ran MiXCR on the 5' RACE reads. The data show over 600,000 distinct CDR3 sequences, with around 17% seen just once and around a fifth held by the top ten. The material sequenced was blood, either unsorted or a sorted T cell fraction (not recorded which). The origin of the receptors is a male donor with ankylosing spondylitis. Both conserved end residues are part of each CDR3.

cdr3_length: 14; v_call: TRBV7-2; j_call: TRBJ2-2; cdr3_aa: CASSPPGNTGELFF
cdr3_length: 16; v_call: TRBV11-3; j_call: TRBJ2-3; cdr3_aa: CASSLVLAGGRDTQYF
cdr3_length: 13; v_call: TRBV27; j_call: TRBJ2-1; cdr3_aa: CASSLGSPNEQFF
cdr3_length: 17; v_call: TRBV15; j_call: TRBJ2-1; cdr3_aa: CATSRTALASSYNEQFF
cdr3_length: 15; v_call: TRBV9; j_call: TRBJ2-1; cdr3_aa: CASSVRDGLQNEQFF
cdr3_length: 16; v_call: TRBV4-1; j_call: TRBJ1-5; cdr3_aa: CASSQEGGGPNQPQHF
cdr3_length: 14; v_call: TRBV7-9; j_call: TRBJ2-5; cdr3_aa: CASSLAPSGETQYF
cdr3_length: 15; v_call: TRBV12-3/TRBV12-4; j_call: TRBJ2-4; cdr3_aa: CASSFAVFGGNIQYF
cdr3_length: 16; v_call: TRBV7-2; j_call: TRBJ1-5; cdr3_aa: CASSPQGRYSNQPQHF
cdr3_length: 17; v_call: TRBV6-2/TRBV6-3; j_call: TRBJ2-3; cdr3_aa: CASSPPLAGTFTDTQYF
cdr3_length: 15; v_call: TRBV7-2; j_call: TRBJ1-6; cdr3_aa: CASSSKTGAASPLHF
cdr3_length: 16; v_call: TRBV20-1; j_call: TRBJ2-1; cdr3_aa: CSARPDRGKGLNEQFF
cdr3_length: 13; v_call: TRBV12-3/TRBV12-4; j_call: TRBJ2-7; cdr3_aa: CASSRNRGGEQYF
cdr3_length: 15; v_call: TRBV3-1; j_call: TRBJ2-5; cdr3_aa: CASSQAGPRRETQYF
cdr3_length: 18; v_call: TRBV2; j_call: TRBJ2-2; cdr3_aa: CASRGGLAGASNTGELFF
cdr3_length: 15; v_call: TRBV15; j_call: TRBJ1-6; cdr3_aa: CATSLTRTENSPLHF
cdr3_length: 15; v_call: TRBV2; j_call: TRBJ2-7; cdr3_aa: CASSEYSLGSYEQYF
cdr3_length: 12; v_call: TRBV9; j_call: TRBJ2-2; cdr3_aa: CASSVEAGELFF
cdr3_length: 12; v_call: TRBV13; j_call: TRBJ1-5; cdr3_aa: CASSFQDQPQHF
cdr3_length: 18; v_call: TRBV4-2; j_call: TRBJ2-5; cdr3_aa: CASSHNREYSPHQETQYF
cdr3_length: 13; v_call: TRBV12-3/TRBV12-4; j_call: TRBJ2-7; cdr3_aa: CASRGQGAYEQYF
cdr3_length: 15; v_call: TRBV14; j_call: TRBJ2-1; cdr3_aa: CASSQWGVGVGEQFF
cdr3_length: 12; v_call: TRBV5-1; j_call: TRBJ2-5; cdr3_aa: CASRYRDETQYF
cdr3_length: 15; v_call: TRBV9; j_call: TRBJ2-1; cdr3_aa: CASSVEPSVGNEQFF
cdr3_length: 15; v_call: TRBV12-3/TRBV12-4; j_call: TRBJ1-1; cdr3_aa: CASSFQTMGNTEAFF
cdr3_length: 12; v_call: TRBV28; j_call: TRBJ2-2; cdr3_aa: CASSFLVGELFF
cdr3_length: 11; v_call: TRBV23-1; j_call: TRBJ1-4; cdr3_aa: CASNQGGKLFF
cdr3_length: 13; v_call: TRBV10-3; j_call: TRBJ2-2; cdr3_aa: CAISGANTGELFF
cdr3_length: 15; v_call: TRBV20-1; j_call: TRBJ2-2; cdr3_aa: CSARRTSGSPGELFF
cdr3_length: 15; v_call: TRBV12-3/TRBV12-4; j_call: TRBJ1-5; cdr3_aa: CASRKGWGRDQPQHF
cdr3_length: 18; v_call: TRBV20-1; j_call: TRBJ2-3; cdr3_aa: CSASRTGGFEGGSDTQYF
cdr3_length: 15; v_call: TRBV7-6; j_call: TRBJ2-7; cdr3_aa: CASSLVRQGSYEQYF
cdr3_length: 15; v_call: TRBV12-3/TRBV12-4; j_call: TRBJ2-1; cdr3_aa: CASSLGASGRNEQFF
cdr3_length: 14; v_call: TRBV5-1; j_call: TRBJ1-1; cdr3_aa: CASSPRQTNTEAFF
cdr3_length: 15; v_call: TRBV10-3; j_call: TRBJ2-1; cdr3_aa: CAIRKSGTDINEQFF
cdr3_length: 17; v_call: TRBV28; j_call: TRBJ2-1; cdr3_aa: CASTRLAGGKGYNEQFF
cdr3_length: 15; v_call: TRBV20-1; j_call: TRBJ2-5; cdr3_aa: CSAREDRALVETQYF
cdr3_length: 14; v_call: TRBV6-2/TRBV6-3; j_call: TRBJ2-1; cdr3_aa: CASSSAQRSGEQFF
cdr3_length: 13; v_call: TRBV28; j_call: TRBJ2-1; cdr3_aa: CASSPGAPGEQFF
cdr3_length: 15; v_call: TRBV7-2; j_call: TRBJ2-2; cdr3_aa: CASSPHAGGIGELFF
cdr3_length: 16; v_call: TRBV6-1; j_call: TRBJ1-4; cdr3_aa: CASSEEIGTGTEKLFF
cdr3_length: 16; v_call: TRBV4-1; j_call: TRBJ2-3; cdr3_aa: CASSPRLAAITDTQYF
cdr3_length: 17; v_call: TRBV9; j_call: TRBJ2-3; cdr3_aa: CASSVGRVAGTRDTQYF
cdr3_length: 14; v_call: TRBV4-1; j_call: TRBJ2-5; cdr3_aa: CASSQDSRQETQYF
cdr3_length: 15; v_call: TRBV28; j_call: TRBJ2-7; cdr3_aa: CASGRGGTGDHEQYF
cdr3_length: 16; v_call: TRBV12-3/TRBV12-4; j_call: TRBJ2-3; cdr3_aa: CASSPRTARGTDTQYF
cdr3_length: 15; v_call: TRBV2; j_call: TRBJ2-1; cdr3_aa: CASRYNPTGVNEQFF
cdr3_length: 15; v_call: TRBV10-2; j_call: TRBJ2-7; cdr3_aa: CASSSIRTASYEQYF
cdr3_length: 13; v_call: TRBV27; j_call: TRBJ2-7; cdr3_aa: CASSLAGLNEQYF
cdr3_length: 13; v_call: TRBV20-1; j_call: TRBJ1-1; cdr3_aa: CSAIQPQYTEAFF
cdr3_length: 19; v_call: TRBV11-1; j_call: TRBJ2-3; cdr3_aa: CASSSGLAGEKERTDTQYF
cdr3_length: 16; v_call: TRBV6-2/TRBV6-3; j_call: TRBJ2-3; cdr3_aa: CASSYTGQISTDTQYF
cdr3_length: 13; v_call: TRBV4-2; j_call: TRBJ1-1; cdr3_aa: CASSPLIGTEAFF
cdr3_length: 14; v_call: TRBV7-6; j_call: TRBJ2-5; cdr3_aa: CASSAEAAQETQYF
cdr3_length: 15; v_call: TRBV20-1; j_call: TRBJ2-6; cdr3_aa: CSAIDDRSGANVLTF
cdr3_length: 16; v_call: TRBV4-3; j_call: TRBJ2-7; cdr3_aa: CASSQDRTGSSYEQYF
cdr3_length: 16; v_call: TRBV27; j_call: TRBJ1-6; cdr3_aa: CASGRTGSSYNSPLHF